The 10 T cell receptor beta chains in this list originate from one sample, sequenced in a study of blood T cell repertoires in COVID-19 (dated by TCRdb to 2020 to 2022). Receptors were amplified or captured by the immunoSEQ multiplex PCR assay. Here the immuneACCESS table is served through TCRdb, limited to in-frame sequences with V and J called. Missing clones are a known gap in these copies; in checked studies unresolved V genes cover under half, and the rest lacks a known reason. Present in this sample are 150,000 or so clones, approximately 85% of which were seen just once. Roughly 5% of the sample belongs to the ten largest clones. Sequencing was carried out using peripheral blood. These receptor sequences come from a woman in her forties or fifties with COVID-19, enrolled during active disease.

J is TRBJ2-1 and V is TRBV6-5, with 7 nucleotides matching TRBD1. Looked up from germline, CDR1 is MNHEY and CDR2 is SVGAGI. The CDR3 spans 16 residues. V lost 2 bases to trimming and J lost 4 bases; unmatched junction nucleotides: 8. The CDR3 DNA sequence: TGTGCCAGCAGTTACGAAGCCGGGACAGTTTACAATGAGCAGTTCTTC. This encodes CASSYEAGTVYNEQFF.

The chain has TRBV5-5 and TRBJ2-3; 7 nucleotides line up with TRBD2. Germline CDR1 reads SGHKS; CDR2 reads YYEKEE (reference sequence). Germline trimming cut 0 bases from V and 0 bases from J; bases unmatched to any gene: 1. This CDR3 comprises 15 residues. The CDR3 spells CASSLGRGSTDTQYF. CDR3 bases: TGTGCCAGCAGCTTGGGGCGGGGGAGCACAGATACGCAGTATTTT.

J is TRBJ2-5 and V is TRBV29-1; D remains unclear. Looked up from germline, CDR1 is SQVTM and CDR2 is ANQGSEA. Trimming pared 3 bases from V and 0 bases from J, leaving 8 bases between. There are 13 residues in the CDR3. CDR3 DNA sequence: TGCAGCGTTGACAGGCTATACCAAGAGACCCAGTACTTC. This translates into CSVDRLYQETQYF.

This clone was recorded a few times. The chain couples TRBV10-1 to TRBJ1-2; D gene uncertain. Germline V CDR1 and CDR2: WNHNN, SYGVQD (reference sequence). CDR3 length: 13 residues. V was cut by 3 bases and J by 4 bases, with 9 bases left in between. The CDR3, as DNA: TGCGCCAGCAGTGACCGGGGTGCCTATGGCTACACCTTC. It encodes CASSDRGAYGYTF.

The V and J genes are TRBV13 and TRBJ2-1; 8 bases are shared with TRBD2. The J segment lost 5 bases and the V segment lost 6 bases, leaving 9 bases of the junction unmatched. The length of the CDR3 is 15 residues. CDR1 and CDR2 (germline): PRHDT, FYEKMQ (reference sequence). The CDR3 sequence: CASSTWGTRNNEQFF. The CDR3, as DNA: TGTGCCAGCAGTACCTGGGGGACTAGGAACAATGAGCAGTTCTTC.

This chain joins TRBV4-1 and TRBJ2-7; D gene ambiguous. The V end was cut by 2 bases, the J end by 2 bases, with 7 bases between. From germline, CDR1 is MGHRA and CDR2 YSYEKL. The CDR3 consists of 13 residues. In nucleotides, the CDR3 is TGCGCCAGCAGCCAAAGGAGTACCTACGAGCAGTACTTC. Translated: CASSQRSTYEQYF.

The gene calls are TRBV7-6 and TRBJ2-2; possible D gene TRBD1, 6 bases. The ends were cut back, 5 bases at V and 0 bases at J, with 13 bases in the middle. The length of the CDR3 is 16 residues. From germline, CDR1 is SGHVS and CDR2 FNYEAQ. The CDR3 region has the DNA TGTGCCAGCAGCCACAGGGCTTCGACGAACACCGGGGAGCTGTTTTTT. Protein: CASSHRASTNTGELFF.

As for this clone: Other DNA sequences of this sample code for an identical CDR3. The gene calls are TRBV5-1 and TRBJ2-1; 14 positions agree with TRBD2. CDR1 and CDR2 from the germline V gene are SGHRS and YFSETQ. The CDR3 has 16 residues. The V gene end was trimmed by 4 bases and the J gene end by 5 bases; junction bases not matched to a gene: 5. As DNA, the CDR3 is TGCGCCAGCAGCCCCGGACTAGCGGGGGGTAACAATGAGCAGTTCTTC. This encodes CASSPGLAGGNNEQFF. Full variable domain (rest looked up from reference TRBV5-1 and TRBJ2-1): KAGVTQTPRYLIKTRGQQVTLSCSPISGHRSVSWYQQTPGQGLQFLFEYFSETQRNKGNFPGRFSGRQFSNSRSEMNVSTLELGDSALYLCASSPGLAGGNNEQFFGPGTRLTVL.

The chain has TRBV12-2 and TRBJ2-3; the D segment call TRBD1 is taken from the table without a DNA check. TRBV12-2 is reported as a pseudogene. The CDR3 loop spans 15 amino acids. CDR3 loop: CASRLAGAGTDTQYF. As DNA, the CDR3 is TGTGCAAGTCGCTTAGCGGGGGCGGGCACAGATACGCAGTATTTT.

This rearrangement joins TRBV11-3 to TRBJ2-1, with 10 bases matching TRBD2. Germline values: CDR1 SGHNT, CDR2 YENEEA. V trimming: 1 base; J trimming: 9 bases; junction bases outside the gene matches: 6. There are 15 residues in the CDR3. For the CDR3, the DNA is TGTGCCAGCAGCTTAGGGCTAGCGGGGGTGGGTGAGCAGTTCTTC. The encoded protein is CASSLGLAGVGEQFF.